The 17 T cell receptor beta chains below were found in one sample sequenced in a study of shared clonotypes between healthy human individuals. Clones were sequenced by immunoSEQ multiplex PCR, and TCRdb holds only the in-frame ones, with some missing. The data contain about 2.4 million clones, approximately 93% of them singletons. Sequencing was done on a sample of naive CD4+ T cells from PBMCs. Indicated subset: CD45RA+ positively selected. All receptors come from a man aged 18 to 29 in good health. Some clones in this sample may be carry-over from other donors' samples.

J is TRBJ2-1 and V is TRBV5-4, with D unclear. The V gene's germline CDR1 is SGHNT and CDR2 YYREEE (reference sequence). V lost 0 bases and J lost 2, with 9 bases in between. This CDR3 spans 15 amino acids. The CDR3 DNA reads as TGTGCCAGCAGCTTGGCCTCGCCAGCCTACAATGAGCAGTTCTTC. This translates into CASSLASPAYNEQFF.

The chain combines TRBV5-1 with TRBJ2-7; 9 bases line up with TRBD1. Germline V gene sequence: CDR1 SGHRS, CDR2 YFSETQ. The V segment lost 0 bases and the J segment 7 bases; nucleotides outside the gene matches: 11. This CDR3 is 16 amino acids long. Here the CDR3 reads CASSLGFGQGTGEQYF. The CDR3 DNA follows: TGCGCCAGCAGCTTGGGGTTTGGACAGGGGACTGGGGAGCAGTACTTC.

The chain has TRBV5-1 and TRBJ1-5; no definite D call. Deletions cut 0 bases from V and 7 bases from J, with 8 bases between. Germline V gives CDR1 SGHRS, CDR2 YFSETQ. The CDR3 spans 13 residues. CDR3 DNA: TGCGCCAGCAGCTTGGGAGAGAAGCAGCCCCAGCATTTT. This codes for CASSLGEKQPQHF.

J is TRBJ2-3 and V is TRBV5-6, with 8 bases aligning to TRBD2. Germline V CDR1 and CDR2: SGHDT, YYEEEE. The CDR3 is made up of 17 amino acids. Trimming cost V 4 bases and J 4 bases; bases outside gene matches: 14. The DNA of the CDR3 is TGTGCCAGCAGCCGGGGTTTTAGCGGGAACGAGGCAGATACGCAGTATTTT. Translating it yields CASSRGFSGNEADTQYF.

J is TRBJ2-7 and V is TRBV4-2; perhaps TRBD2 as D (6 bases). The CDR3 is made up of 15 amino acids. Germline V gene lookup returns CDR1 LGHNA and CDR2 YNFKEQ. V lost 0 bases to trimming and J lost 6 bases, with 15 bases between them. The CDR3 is CASSQEPASDGEQYF. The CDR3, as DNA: TGTGCCAGCAGCCAAGAGCCGGCTAGCGACGGCGAGCAGTACTTC.

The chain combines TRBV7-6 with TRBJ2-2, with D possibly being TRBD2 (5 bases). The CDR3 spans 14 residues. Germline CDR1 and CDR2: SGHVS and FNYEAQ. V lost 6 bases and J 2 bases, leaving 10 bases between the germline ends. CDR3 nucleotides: TGTGCCAGCAGAGAACGGGGAAACACCGGGGAGCTGTTTTTT. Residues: CASRERGNTGELFF.

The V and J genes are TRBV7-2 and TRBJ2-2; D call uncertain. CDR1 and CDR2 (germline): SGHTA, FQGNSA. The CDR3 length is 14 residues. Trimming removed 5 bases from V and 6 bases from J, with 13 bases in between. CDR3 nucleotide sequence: TGTGCCAGCAGCGCCCCATATAGCTCCGGGGAGCTGTTTTTT. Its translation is CASSAPYSSGELFF. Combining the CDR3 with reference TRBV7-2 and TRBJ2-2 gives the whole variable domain GAGVSQSPSNKVTEKGKDVELRCDPISGHTALYWYRQSLGQGLEFLIYFQGNSAPDKSGLPSDRFSAERTGGSVSTLTIQRTQQEDSAVYLCASSAPYSSGELFFGEGSRLTVL.

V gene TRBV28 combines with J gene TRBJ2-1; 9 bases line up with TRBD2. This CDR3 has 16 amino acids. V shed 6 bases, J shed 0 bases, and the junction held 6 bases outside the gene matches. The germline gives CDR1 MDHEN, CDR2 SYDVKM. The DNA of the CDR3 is TGTGCCAGCAGAATCGGAGCGGGAGGCTCCTACAATGAGCAGTTCTTC. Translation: CASRIGAGGSYNEQFF.

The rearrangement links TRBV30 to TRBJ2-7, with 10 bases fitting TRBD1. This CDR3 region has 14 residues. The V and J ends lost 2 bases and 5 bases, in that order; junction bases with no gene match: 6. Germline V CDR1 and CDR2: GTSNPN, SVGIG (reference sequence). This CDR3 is CAWSPRDRGNEQYF. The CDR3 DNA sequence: TGTGCCTGGAGTCCCCGGGACAGGGGCAACGAGCAGTACTTC. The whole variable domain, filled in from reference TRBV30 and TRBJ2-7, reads SQTIHQWPATLVQPVGSPLSLECTVEGTSNPNLYWYRQAAGRGLQLLFYSVGIGQISSEVPQNLSASRPQDRQFILSSKKLLLSDSGFYLCAWSPRDRGNEQYFGPGTRLTVT.

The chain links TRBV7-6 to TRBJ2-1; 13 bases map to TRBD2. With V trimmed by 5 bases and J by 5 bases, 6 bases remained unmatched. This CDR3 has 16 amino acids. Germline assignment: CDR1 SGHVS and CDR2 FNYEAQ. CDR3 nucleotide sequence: TGTGCCAGCAGCCACCGACTAGCGGGAGGTAACAATGAGCAGTTCTTC. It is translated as CASSHRLAGGNNEQFF.

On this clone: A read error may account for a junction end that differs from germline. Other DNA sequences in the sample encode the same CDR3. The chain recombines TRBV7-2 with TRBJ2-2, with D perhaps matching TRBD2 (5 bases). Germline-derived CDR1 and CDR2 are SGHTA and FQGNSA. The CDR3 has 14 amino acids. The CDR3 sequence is CASSLARDTGELFF. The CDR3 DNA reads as TGTGCCAGCAGCCTAGCCCGGGACACCGGGGAGCTGTTTTTT.

CDR3 in amino acids: CASSPGGSYTGELFF. The CDR3 region has the DNA TGTGCCAGCAGCCCGGGAGGGTCCTACACCGGGGAGCTGTTTTTT. This chain links TRBV5-4 with TRBJ2-2; 8 bases fit TRBD2. The CDR3 is made up of 15 amino acids. In germline, CDR1 is SGHNT, CDR2 YYREEE (reference sequence). V dropped 4 bases and J dropped 3; count of bases not matched to a gene: 5.

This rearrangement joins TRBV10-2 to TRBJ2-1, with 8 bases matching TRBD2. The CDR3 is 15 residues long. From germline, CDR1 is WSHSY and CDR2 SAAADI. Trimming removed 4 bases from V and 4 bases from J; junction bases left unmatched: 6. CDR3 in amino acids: CASSGVAGNYNEQFF. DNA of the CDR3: TGCGCCAGCAGTGGAGTAGCGGGGAATTACAATGAGCAGTTCTTC.

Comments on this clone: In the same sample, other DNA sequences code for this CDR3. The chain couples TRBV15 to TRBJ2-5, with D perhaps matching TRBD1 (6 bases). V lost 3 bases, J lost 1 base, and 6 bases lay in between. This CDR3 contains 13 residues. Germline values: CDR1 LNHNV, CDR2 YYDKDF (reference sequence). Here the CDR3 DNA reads TGTGCCACCAGCAGGGACAGCCAAGAGACCCAGTACTTC. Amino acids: CATSRDSQETQYF.

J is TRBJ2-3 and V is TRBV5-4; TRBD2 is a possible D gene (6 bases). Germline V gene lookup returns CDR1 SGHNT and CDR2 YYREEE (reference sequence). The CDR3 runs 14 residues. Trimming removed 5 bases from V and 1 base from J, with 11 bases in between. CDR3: CASRGRDGTDTQYF. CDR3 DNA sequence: TGTGCCAGCAGGGGGCGGGACGGCACAGATACGCAGTATTTT.

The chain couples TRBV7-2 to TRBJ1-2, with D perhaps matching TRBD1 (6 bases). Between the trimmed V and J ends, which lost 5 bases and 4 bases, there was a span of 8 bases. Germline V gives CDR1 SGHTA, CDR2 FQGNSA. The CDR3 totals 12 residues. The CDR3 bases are TGTGCCAGCAGCCGGACAGTCTATGGCTACACCTTC. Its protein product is CASSRTVYGYTF.

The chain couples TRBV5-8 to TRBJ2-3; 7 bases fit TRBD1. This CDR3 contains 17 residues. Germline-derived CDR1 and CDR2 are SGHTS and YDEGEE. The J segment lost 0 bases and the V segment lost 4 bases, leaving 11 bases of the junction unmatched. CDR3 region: CASSPRDSYTSTDTQYF. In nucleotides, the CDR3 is TGTGCCAGCAGCCCCCGGGACAGTTACACTAGCACAGATACGCAGTATTTT. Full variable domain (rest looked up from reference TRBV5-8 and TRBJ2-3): EAGVTQSPTHLIKTRGQQATLRCSPISGHTSVYWYQQALGLGLQFLLWYDEGEERNRGNFPPRFSGRQFPNYSSELNVNALELEDSALYLCASSPRDSYTSTDTQYFGPGTRLTVL.